This TCR beta chain was captured in a study of breast tumors, draining lymph nodes, adjacent tissues. Using its own MiXCR run on the multiplex PCR reads, TCRdb lists one record per CDR3 protein. The sample consists of about 140,000 distinct CDR3 sequences, over 25% of them appearing once. Breast cancer patients provided tissue from their axillary draining lymph nodes. The CDR3 covers 15 residues. V was shortened by 3 bases and J by 2 bases, with 12 bases between the two germline ends. The germline V gene has CDR1 SGHTA and CDR2 FQGNSA. This chain links TRBV7-2 with TRBJ2-3; D may be TRBD2 (6 bases). The source material was axillary lymph node tissue. The clonotype originates from a female donor with breast cancer. Some clones in this sample may be carry-over from other donors' samples. For the CDR3, the DNA is TGTGCCAGCAGCTTGAGGCGGGACTCCACAGATACGCAGTATTTT. Translating gives CASSLRRDSTDTQYF.